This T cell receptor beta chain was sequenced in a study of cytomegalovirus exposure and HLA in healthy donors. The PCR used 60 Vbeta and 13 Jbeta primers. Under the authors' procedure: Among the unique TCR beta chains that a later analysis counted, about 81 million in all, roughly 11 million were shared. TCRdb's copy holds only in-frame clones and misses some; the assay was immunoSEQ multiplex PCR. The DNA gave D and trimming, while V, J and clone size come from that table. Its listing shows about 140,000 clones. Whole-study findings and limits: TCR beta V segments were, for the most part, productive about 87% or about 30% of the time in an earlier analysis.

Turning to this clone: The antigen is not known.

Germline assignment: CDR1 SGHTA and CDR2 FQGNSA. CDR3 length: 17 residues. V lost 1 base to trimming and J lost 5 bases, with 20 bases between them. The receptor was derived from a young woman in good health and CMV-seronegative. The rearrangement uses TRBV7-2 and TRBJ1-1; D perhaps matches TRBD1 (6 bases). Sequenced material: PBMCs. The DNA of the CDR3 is TGTGCCAGCAGCTTAGGATGGCTGAAAGGCAGGGGTACTGAAGCTTTCTTT. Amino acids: CASSLGWLKGRGTEAFF.